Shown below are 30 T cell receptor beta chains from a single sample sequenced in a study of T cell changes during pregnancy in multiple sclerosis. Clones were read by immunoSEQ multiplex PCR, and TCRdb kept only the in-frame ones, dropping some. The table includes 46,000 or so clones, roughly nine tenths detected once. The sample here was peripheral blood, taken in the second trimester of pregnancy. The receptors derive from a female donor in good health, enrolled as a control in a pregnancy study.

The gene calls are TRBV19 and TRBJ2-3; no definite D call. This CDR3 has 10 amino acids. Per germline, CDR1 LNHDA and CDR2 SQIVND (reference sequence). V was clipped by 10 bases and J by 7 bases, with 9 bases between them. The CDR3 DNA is TGTGCCACCCGACTTAATACGCAGTATTTT. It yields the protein CATRLNTQYF.

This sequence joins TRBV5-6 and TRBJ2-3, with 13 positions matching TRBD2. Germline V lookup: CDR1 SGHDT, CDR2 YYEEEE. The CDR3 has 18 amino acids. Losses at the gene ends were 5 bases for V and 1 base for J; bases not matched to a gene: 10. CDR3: CASRQLAGGRLGTDTQYF. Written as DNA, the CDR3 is TGTGCCAGCAGGCAACTAGCGGGGGGGCGTCTCGGCACAGATACGCAGTATTTT.

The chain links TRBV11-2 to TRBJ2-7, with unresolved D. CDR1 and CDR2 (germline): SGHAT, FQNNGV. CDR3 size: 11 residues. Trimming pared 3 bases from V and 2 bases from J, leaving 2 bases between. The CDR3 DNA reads TGTGCCAGCAGCTTTACCTACGAGCAGTACTTC. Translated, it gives CASSFTYEQYF.

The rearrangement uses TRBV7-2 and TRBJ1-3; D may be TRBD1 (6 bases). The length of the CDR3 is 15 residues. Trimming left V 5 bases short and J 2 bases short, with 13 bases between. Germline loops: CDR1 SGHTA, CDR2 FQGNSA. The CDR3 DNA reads TGTGCCAGCAGCCCTCAGGGGTCAACTGGAAACACCATATATTTT. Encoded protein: CASSPQGSTGNTIYF.

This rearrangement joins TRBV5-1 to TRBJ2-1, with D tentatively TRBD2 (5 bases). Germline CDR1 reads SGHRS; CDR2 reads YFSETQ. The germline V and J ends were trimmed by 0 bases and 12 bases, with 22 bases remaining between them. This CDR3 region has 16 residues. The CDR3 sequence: CASSLASDTASEVQFF. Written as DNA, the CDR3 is TGCGCCAGCAGCTTGGCCAGCGACACGGCGTCGGAGGTGCAGTTCTTC.

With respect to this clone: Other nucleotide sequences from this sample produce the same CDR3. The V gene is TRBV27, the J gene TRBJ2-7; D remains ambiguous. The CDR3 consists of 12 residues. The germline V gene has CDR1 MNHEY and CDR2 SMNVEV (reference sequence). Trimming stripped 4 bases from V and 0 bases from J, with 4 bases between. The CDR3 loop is CASSSSSYEQYF. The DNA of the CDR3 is TGTGCCAGCAGTTCCAGCTCCTACGAGCAGTACTTC.

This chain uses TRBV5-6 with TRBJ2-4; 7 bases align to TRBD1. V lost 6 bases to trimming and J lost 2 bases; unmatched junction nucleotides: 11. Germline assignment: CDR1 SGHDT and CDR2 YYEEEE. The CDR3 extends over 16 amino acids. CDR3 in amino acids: CASTNQTGITKNIQYF. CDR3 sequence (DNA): TGTGCCAGCACCAATCAGACAGGGATAACCAAAAACATTCAGTACTTC.

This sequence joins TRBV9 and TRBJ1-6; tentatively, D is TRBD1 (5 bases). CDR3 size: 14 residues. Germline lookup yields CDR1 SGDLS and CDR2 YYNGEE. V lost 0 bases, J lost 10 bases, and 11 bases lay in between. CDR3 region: CASSVVGGESPLHF. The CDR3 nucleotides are TGTGCCAGCAGCGTAGTCGGGGGTGAATCACCCCTCCACTTT.

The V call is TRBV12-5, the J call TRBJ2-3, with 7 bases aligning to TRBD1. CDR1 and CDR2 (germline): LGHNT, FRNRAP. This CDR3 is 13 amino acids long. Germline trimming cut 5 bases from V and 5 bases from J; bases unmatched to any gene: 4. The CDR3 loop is CASGGDSEDTQYF. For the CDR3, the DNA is TGTGCTAGTGGTGGGGACAGCGAAGATACGCAGTATTTT.

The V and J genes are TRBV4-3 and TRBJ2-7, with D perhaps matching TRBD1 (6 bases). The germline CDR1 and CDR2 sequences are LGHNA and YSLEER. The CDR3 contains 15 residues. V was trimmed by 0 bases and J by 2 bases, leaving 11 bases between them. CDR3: CASSQDRGWAYEQYF. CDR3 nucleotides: TGCGCCAGCAGCCAAGATAGGGGGTGGGCCTACGAGCAGTACTTC.

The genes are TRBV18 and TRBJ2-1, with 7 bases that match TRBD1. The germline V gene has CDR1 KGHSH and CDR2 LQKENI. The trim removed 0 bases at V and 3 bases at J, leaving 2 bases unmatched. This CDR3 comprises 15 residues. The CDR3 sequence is CASSPPGQIYNEQFF. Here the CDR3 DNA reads TGTGCCAGCTCACCACCGGGACAGATCTACAATGAGCAGTTCTTC.

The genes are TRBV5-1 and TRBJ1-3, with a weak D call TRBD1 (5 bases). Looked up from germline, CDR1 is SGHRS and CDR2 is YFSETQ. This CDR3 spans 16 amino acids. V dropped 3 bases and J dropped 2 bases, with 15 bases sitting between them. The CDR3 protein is CASSSHDSTTGNTIYF. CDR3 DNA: TGCGCCAGCAGCTCGCATGACAGCACCACTGGAAACACCATATATTTT.

The CDR3 nucleotides read TGTGCCTGGAGTCCTCCCGGGACTTGGTTCTTC. This sequence encodes CAWSPPGTWFF. The rearrangement uses TRBV30 and TRBJ2-1; possible D gene TRBD2, 6 bases. The CDR3 extends over 11 amino acids. Trimming removed 2 bases from V and 15 bases from J, with 14 bases in between. In germline, CDR1 is GTSNPN, CDR2 SVGIG (reference sequence). The full variable domain, in which reference TRBV30 and TRBJ2-1 provide the parts outside the CDR3, is SQTIHQWPATLVQPVGSPLSLECTVEGTSNPNLYWYRQAAGRGLQLLFYSVGIGQISSEVPQNLSASRPQDRQFILSSKKLLLSDSGFYLCAWSPPGTWFFGPGTRLTVL.

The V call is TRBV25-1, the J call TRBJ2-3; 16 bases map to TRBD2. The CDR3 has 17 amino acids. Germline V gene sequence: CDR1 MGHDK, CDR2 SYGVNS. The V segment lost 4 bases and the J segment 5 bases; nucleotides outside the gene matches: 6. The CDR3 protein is CASSGGLAGGPGDTQYF. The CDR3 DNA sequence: TGTGCCAGCAGTGGGGGACTAGCGGGGGGGCCAGGAGATACGCAGTATTTT.

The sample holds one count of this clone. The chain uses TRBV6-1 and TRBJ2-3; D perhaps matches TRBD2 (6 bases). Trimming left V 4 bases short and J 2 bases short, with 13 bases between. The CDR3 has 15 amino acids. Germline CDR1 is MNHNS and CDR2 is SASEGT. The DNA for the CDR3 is TGTGCCAGCAGTGCGGCTAGCGCCAACACAGATACGCAGTATTTT. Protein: CASSAASANTDTQYF.

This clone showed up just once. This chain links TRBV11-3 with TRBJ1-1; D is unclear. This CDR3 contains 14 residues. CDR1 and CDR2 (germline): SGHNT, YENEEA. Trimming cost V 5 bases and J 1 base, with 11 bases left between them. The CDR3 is CASSRGRANTEAFF. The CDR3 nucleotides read TGTGCCAGCAGCCGAGGGCGGGCGAACACTGAAGCTTTCTTT.

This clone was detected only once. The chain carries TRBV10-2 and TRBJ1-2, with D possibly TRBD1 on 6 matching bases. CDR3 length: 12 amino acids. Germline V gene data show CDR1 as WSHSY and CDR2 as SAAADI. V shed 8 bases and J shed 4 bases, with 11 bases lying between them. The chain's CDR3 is CASQGLGYGYTF. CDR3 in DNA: TGCGCCAGCCAGGGGCTCGGCTATGGCTACACCTTC.

The CDR3 DNA follows: TGTGCCAGCAGCTTCACGACGACAGGGGGCGAGCAGTACTTC. Amino acids: CASSFTTTGGEQYF. The chain joins TRBV7-2 to TRBJ2-7; 9 nucleotides agree with TRBD1. The germline gives CDR1 SGHTA, CDR2 FQGNSA. With 3 bases clipped from V and 6 bases from J, the junction kept 6 bases outside the gene matches. CDR3 size: 14 residues.

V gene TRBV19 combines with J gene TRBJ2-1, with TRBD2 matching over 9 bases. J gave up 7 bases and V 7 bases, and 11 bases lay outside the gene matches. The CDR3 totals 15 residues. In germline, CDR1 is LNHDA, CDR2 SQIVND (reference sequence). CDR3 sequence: CASTEASGINNEQFF. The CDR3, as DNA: TGTGCCAGTACCGAGGCTAGCGGGATTAATAATGAGCAGTTCTTC.

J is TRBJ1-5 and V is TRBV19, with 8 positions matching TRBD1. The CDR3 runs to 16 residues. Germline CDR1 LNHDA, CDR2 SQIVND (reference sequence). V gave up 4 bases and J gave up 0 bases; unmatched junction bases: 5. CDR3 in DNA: TGTGCCAGTAGTACAGACAGGGGTATTAGCAATCAGCCCCAGCATTTT. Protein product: CASSTDRGISNQPQHF.

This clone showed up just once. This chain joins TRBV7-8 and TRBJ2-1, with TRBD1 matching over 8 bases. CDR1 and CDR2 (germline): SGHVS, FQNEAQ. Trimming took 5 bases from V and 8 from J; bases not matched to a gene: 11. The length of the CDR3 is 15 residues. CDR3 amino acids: CASSMLTGVKDEQFF. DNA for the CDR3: TGTGCCAGCAGCATGCTGACAGGGGTGAAGGATGAGCAGTTCTTC. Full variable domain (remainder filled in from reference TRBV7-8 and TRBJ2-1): GAGVSQSPRYKVAKRGQDVALRCDPISGHVSLFWYQQALGQGPEFLTYFQNEAQLDKSGLPSDRFFAERPEGSVSTLKIQRTQQEDSAVYLCASSMLTGVKDEQFFGPGTRLTVL.

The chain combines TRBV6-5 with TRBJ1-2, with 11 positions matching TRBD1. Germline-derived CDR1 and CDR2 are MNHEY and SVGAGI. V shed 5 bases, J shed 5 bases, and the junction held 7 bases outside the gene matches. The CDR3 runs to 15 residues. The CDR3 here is CASSAQGQGAYGYTF. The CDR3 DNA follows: TGTGCCAGCAGTGCCCAAGGACAGGGGGCATATGGCTACACCTTC.

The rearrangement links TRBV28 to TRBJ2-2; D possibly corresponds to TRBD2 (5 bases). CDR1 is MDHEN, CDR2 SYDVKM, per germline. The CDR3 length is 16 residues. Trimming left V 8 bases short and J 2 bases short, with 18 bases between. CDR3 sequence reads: CASLAHSSGNTGELFF. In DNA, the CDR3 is TGTGCCAGCCTAGCCCACTCAAGCGGTAACACCGGGGAGCTGTTTTTT. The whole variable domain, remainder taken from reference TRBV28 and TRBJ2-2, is DVKVTQSSRYLVKRTGEKVFLECVQDMDHENMFWYRQDPGLGLRLIYFSYDVKMKEKGDIPEGYSVSREKKERFSLILESASTNQTSMYLCASLAHSSGNTGELFFGEGSRLTVL.

The CDR3 DNA reads TGCAGTACGCCTCCCGGGGAAGCTTTCTTT. It is translated as CSTPPGEAFF. This chain links TRBV20-1 with TRBJ1-1; no firm D call. Germline V gene data show CDR1 as DFQATT and CDR2 as SNEGSKA (reference sequence). This CDR3 is 10 amino acids long. The V end lost 8 bases, the J end lost 8 bases, and 12 bases lay between the germline ends.

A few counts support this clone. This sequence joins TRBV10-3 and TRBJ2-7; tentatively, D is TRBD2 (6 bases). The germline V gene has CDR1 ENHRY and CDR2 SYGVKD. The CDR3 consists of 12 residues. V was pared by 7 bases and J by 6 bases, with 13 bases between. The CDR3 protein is CAINANGGEQYF. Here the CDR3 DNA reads TGTGCCATCAACGCCAACGGGGGCGAGCAGTACTTC.

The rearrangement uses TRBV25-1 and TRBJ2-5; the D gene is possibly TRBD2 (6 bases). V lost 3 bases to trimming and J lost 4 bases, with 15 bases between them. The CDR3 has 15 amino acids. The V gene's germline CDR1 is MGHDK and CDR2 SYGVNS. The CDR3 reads CASSEARGRGETQYF. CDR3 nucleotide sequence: TGTGCCAGCAGTGAGGCTCGAGGGCGGGGAGAGACCCAGTACTTC. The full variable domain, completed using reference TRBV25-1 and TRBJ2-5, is EADIYQTPRYLVIGTGKKITLECSQTMGHDKMYWYQQDPGMELHLIHYSYGVNSTEKGDLSSESTVSRIRTEHFPLTLESARPSHTSQYLCASSEARGRGETQYFGPGTRLLVL.

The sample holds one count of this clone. CDR3: CASSPPRGTSTDTQYF. DNA for the CDR3: TGTGCCAGCTCACCCCCCAGGGGCACTAGCACAGATACGCAGTATTTT. The chain has TRBV18 and TRBJ2-3; a weak D match, TRBD1 (6 bases). The CDR3 extends over 16 amino acids. Trimming stripped 3 bases from V and 0 bases from J, with 13 bases between. In germline, CDR1 is KGHSH, CDR2 LQKENI.

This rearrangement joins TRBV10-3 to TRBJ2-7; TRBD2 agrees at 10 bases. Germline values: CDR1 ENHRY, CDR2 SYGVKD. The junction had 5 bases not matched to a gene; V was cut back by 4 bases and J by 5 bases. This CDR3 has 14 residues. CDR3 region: CAISGTSGIDEQYF. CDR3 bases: TGTGCCATCAGTGGCACTAGCGGGATCGACGAGCAGTACTTC.

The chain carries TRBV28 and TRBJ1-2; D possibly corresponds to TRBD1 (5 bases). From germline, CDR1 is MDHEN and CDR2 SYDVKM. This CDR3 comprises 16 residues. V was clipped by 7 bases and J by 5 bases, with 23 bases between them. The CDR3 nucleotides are TGTGCCAGCACGGGGGGAAATACACACCAAAGTTATGGCTACACCTTC. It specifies CASTGGNTHQSYGYTF.

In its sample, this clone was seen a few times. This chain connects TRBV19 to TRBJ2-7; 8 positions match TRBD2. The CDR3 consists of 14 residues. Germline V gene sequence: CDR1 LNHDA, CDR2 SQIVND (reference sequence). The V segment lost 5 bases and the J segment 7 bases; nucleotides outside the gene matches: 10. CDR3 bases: TGTGCCAGTAGTCCGACTAGCGCCGGTTGGGAGCAGTACTTC. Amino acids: CASSPTSAGWEQYF.